Listed below are T cell receptor beta chains from one sample, sequenced in a study of molecular identifiers for immune sequencing clone quantification. TCRdb ran MiXCR on the PCR reads and lists one entry per CDR3 protein. The sample includes about half a million distinct CDR3 sequences, 20% to 25% seen only once; the top ten take around 0.84%. Input material: naive CD8+ T cells from blood, with Jurkat cell RNA spiked in. The origin of the receptors is a human donor in good health. Some libraries in this study had Jurkat cell RNA spiked in. Both conserved end residues are part of each CDR3. Fields, in order: D gene, V gene, J gene, clone size, CDR3 protein. D genes are given only for firm matches. Size is omitted from some rows. Given values are once, few, many or a class for expanded clones.

d_call: -
v_call: TRBV4-1
j_call: TRBJ1-1
clone_size: few
cdr3_aa: CASSHATATEAFF

d_call: -
v_call: TRBV5-4
j_call: TRBJ2-1
clone_size: -
cdr3_aa: CASSPPPAGPYNEQFF

d_call: -
v_call: TRBV6-5
j_call: TRBJ2-5
clone_size: few
cdr3_aa: CASSYSSGDGETQYF

d_call: -
v_call: TRBV27
j_call: TRBJ2-2
clone_size: -
cdr3_aa: CASIQTDTGELFF

d_call: -
v_call: TRBV7-9
j_call: TRBJ1-1
clone_size: many
cdr3_aa: CASSYERPNTEAFF

d_call: -
v_call: TRBV20-1
j_call: TRBJ1-1
clone_size: many
cdr3_aa: CSAREGGDHEAFF

d_call: -
v_call: TRBV2
j_call: TRBJ2-5
clone_size: -
cdr3_aa: CASSELRTNKETQYF

d_call: -
v_call: TRBV9
j_call: TRBJ1-1
clone_size: many
cdr3_aa: CASSEMRGAVEAFF

d_call: -
v_call: TRBV7-9
j_call: TRBJ2-7
clone_size: few
cdr3_aa: CASSAPEGVERHEQYF

d_call: -
v_call: TRBV7-9
j_call: TRBJ1-3
clone_size: many
cdr3_aa: CASSSPGRAPGNTIYF

d_call: TRBD2
v_call: TRBV6-2/TRBV6-3
j_call: TRBJ2-7
clone_size: few
cdr3_aa: CASSSTSGRTYEQHF

d_call: TRBD1
v_call: TRBV20-1
j_call: TRBJ2-1
clone_size: few
cdr3_aa: CSAREVDRGPYNEQFF

d_call: TRBD1
v_call: TRBV20-1
j_call: TRBJ1-1
clone_size: -
cdr3_aa: CSADTGGTEAFF

d_call: TRBD2
v_call: TRBV5-6
j_call: TRBJ2-7
clone_size: -
cdr3_aa: CASSRPATGGEQYF

d_call: TRBD1
v_call: TRBV7-9
j_call: TRBJ2-7
clone_size: -
cdr3_aa: CASSMGQGFDEQYF

d_call: TRBD1
v_call: TRBV7-9
j_call: TRBJ1-3
clone_size: many
cdr3_aa: CASSRPGQPSGNTIYF

d_call: -
v_call: TRBV7-9
j_call: TRBJ1-2
clone_size: few
cdr3_aa: CASSLIGQNYGYTF

d_call: -
v_call: TRBV10-3
j_call: TRBJ2-1
clone_size: -
cdr3_aa: CAISDKLGLSSYNEQFF

d_call: TRBD1
v_call: TRBV12-3/TRBV12-4
j_call: TRBJ2-5
clone_size: -
cdr3_aa: CASKTTGWQETQYF

d_call: -
v_call: TRBV7-9
j_call: TRBJ2-5
clone_size: few
cdr3_aa: CASRIGHQETQYF

d_call: -
v_call: TRBV15
j_call: TRBJ1-5
clone_size: -
cdr3_aa: CATSRAQLNQPQHF

d_call: TRBD1
v_call: TRBV10-3
j_call: TRBJ1-5
clone_size: many
cdr3_aa: CAISGQGRQPQHF

d_call: TRBD1
v_call: TRBV27
j_call: TRBJ1-2
clone_size: few
cdr3_aa: CASSVTGGAGYGYTF

d_call: -
v_call: TRBV12-3/TRBV12-4
j_call: TRBJ2-5
clone_size: -
cdr3_aa: CASSLDLSETQYF

d_call: TRBD2
v_call: TRBV19
j_call: TRBJ2-3
clone_size: many
cdr3_aa: CASNSGTSGRFLDTQYF

d_call: TRBD1
v_call: TRBV7-9
j_call: TRBJ1-1
clone_size: -
cdr3_aa: CASSSPRGDAFF

d_call: -
v_call: TRBV5-1
j_call: TRBJ1-6
clone_size: once
cdr3_aa: CASEPLNSPLHF

d_call: -
v_call: TRBV28
j_call: TRBJ2-3
clone_size: many
cdr3_aa: CASTEGGLVQYF

d_call: TRBD2
v_call: TRBV20-1
j_call: TRBJ2-4
clone_size: many
cdr3_aa: CSASSPAGGPLAKNIQYF

d_call: -
v_call: TRBV5-1
j_call: TRBJ2-1
clone_size: -
cdr3_aa: CASSLQGHNYNEQFF

d_call: TRBD2
v_call: TRBV4-1
j_call: TRBJ2-2
clone_size: -
cdr3_aa: CASSYKASGAANTGELFF

d_call: -
v_call: TRBV20-1
j_call: TRBJ2-3
clone_size: many
cdr3_aa: CSARVEDTQYF

d_call: -
v_call: TRBV5-6
j_call: TRBJ1-5
clone_size: -
cdr3_aa: CASSLNGRSNQPQHF

d_call: -
v_call: TRBV4-1
j_call: TRBJ1-6
clone_size: few
cdr3_aa: CASSQARGQSGSPLHF

d_call: TRBD2
v_call: TRBV19
j_call: TRBJ2-5
clone_size: many
cdr3_aa: CASKSTSGGQETQYF

d_call: TRBD2
v_call: TRBV11-3
j_call: TRBJ2-1
clone_size: -
cdr3_aa: CASSLEGGASSYNEQFF

d_call: -
v_call: TRBV12-3/TRBV12-4
j_call: TRBJ1-4
clone_size: -
cdr3_aa: CASTRGDEKLFF

d_call: -
v_call: TRBV6-2/TRBV6-3
j_call: TRBJ2-6
clone_size: many
cdr3_aa: CASSYSSDRGLSGANVLTF

d_call: -
v_call: TRBV21-1
j_call: TRBJ2-2
clone_size: few
cdr3_aa: CASSLADRGFTGELFF

d_call: TRBD1
v_call: TRBV4-1
j_call: TRBJ1-1
clone_size: -
cdr3_aa: CASSQVGGEVAFF

d_call: -
v_call: TRBV27
j_call: TRBJ2-2
clone_size: once
cdr3_aa: CASQPGPTPTGELFF

d_call: -
v_call: TRBV12-3/TRBV12-4
j_call: TRBJ2-7
clone_size: many
cdr3_aa: CASSPENTRGEQYF

d_call: -
v_call: TRBV7-9
j_call: TRBJ1-5
clone_size: -
cdr3_aa: CASSLVGNRQPRHF

d_call: -
v_call: TRBV19
j_call: TRBJ2-7
clone_size: -
cdr3_aa: CASSIGQGFTYEQYF

d_call: -
v_call: TRBV4-3
j_call: TRBJ2-7
clone_size: once
cdr3_aa: CVSSQGYSANPYEQYF

d_call: -
v_call: TRBV5-3
j_call: TRBJ2-1
clone_size: few
cdr3_aa: CASSAGLNYNEQFF

d_call: -
v_call: TRBV19
j_call: TRBJ2-6
clone_size: -
cdr3_aa: CASIDLGGAAGANVLTF

d_call: TRBD2
v_call: TRBV2
j_call: TRBJ2-7
clone_size: -
cdr3_aa: CASSSDFPGLAGLGQYF

d_call: TRBD1
v_call: TRBV6-5
j_call: TRBJ2-3
clone_size: many
cdr3_aa: CASSTGVRGLDTQYF